Following are 8 T cell receptor beta chains from one sample sequenced in a study of blood T cells in healthy people across ages (dated by TCRdb to the mid-2010s). Library method: 5' RACE. Sequenced using an Illumina HiSeq 2500. A second PCR of about 6 to 12 cycles was run with a J-beta primer mix and a sample-barcoded 5' primer. TCRdb itself trimmed the public reads at Q25 with fastp, ran MiXCR and retained productive beta chains. Identical CDR3 proteins give one entry, which carries the most common genes and DNA. The sample contains about 970,000 distinct CDR3 sequences, roughly 51% of them found a single time. Roughly a fifth of the sample goes to the ten largest clones. The sequenced sample consisted of blood. These receptor sequences come from a woman aged 55 to 70 in good health.

This clonotype has just a few counts. The rearrangement uses TRBV20-1 and TRBJ1-5; D call uncertain. Looked up from germline, CDR1 is DFQATT and CDR2 is SNEGSKA (reference sequence). The length of the CDR3 is 13 residues. Trimming stripped 3 bases from V and 2 bases from J, with 8 bases between. CDR3: CSASGRGNQPQHF. The CDR3 nucleotides are TGCAGTGCTAGCGGGAGGGGCAATCAGCCCCAGCATTTT.

The chain couples TRBV11-2 to TRBJ2-1, with TRBD1 as a possible D gene (7 bases). The CDR3 has 12 amino acids. Trimming cost V 4 bases and J 10 bases, with 11 bases left between them. Per germline, CDR1 SGHAT and CDR2 FQNNGV. The CDR3 loop reads CASSSGGREQFF. The CDR3 DNA sequence: TGTGCCAGCAGCTCAGGGGGGAGGGAGCAGTTCTTC.

The gene calls are TRBV7-9 and TRBJ2-6; D call uncertain. Germline CDR1 and CDR2: SEHNR and FQNEAQ (reference sequence). With 2 bases removed from V and 1 base from J, the gap between germline ends came to 9 bases. The CDR3 totals 16 residues. The CDR3 bases are TGTGCCAGCAGCTTATTTCCACGGTCTGGGGCCAACGTCCTGACTTTC. As protein: CASSLFPRSGANVLTF.

V and J are TRBV12-3 or TRBV12-4 and TRBJ2-7; unclear D gene. The CDR3 runs 13 residues. Deletions cut 6 bases from V and 6 bases from J, with 15 bases between. The CDR3 sequence: CASSPMSGREQYF. For the CDR3, the DNA is TGTGCCAGCAGCCCAATGTCCGGGCGCGAGCAGTACTTC.

The chain recombines TRBV6-7 with TRBJ2-7; TRBD2 aligns across 15 bases. TRBV6-7 has ORF status, its function being uncertain. This CDR3 has 18 residues. V was pared by 6 bases and J by 1 base, with 10 bases of the junction left unmatched. The CDR3 DNA sequence: TGTGCCAGCAGCCCGACCGGGACTAGCGGGAGGAAATCCTACGAGCAGTACTTC. Protein sequence: CASSPTGTSGRKSYEQYF.

This chain connects TRBV29-1 to TRBJ2-7; either TRBD1 or TRBD2 may fit D (7 bases each). Trimming cost V 6 bases and J 2 bases, with 14 bases left between them. Germline V CDR1 and CDR2: SQVTM, ANQGSEA. The CDR3 covers 13 residues. The DNA of the CDR3 is TGCAGCGTGTGGGGGGGACAGACCTACGAGCAGTACTTC. Translation: CSVWGGQTYEQYF.

The sample holds a few counts of this clonotype. The chain couples TRBV28 to TRBJ2-5, with 9 bases identical to TRBD1. The J call may not be correct, given that the DNA end is closer to TRBJ2-7. The germline V gene has CDR1 MDHEN and CDR2 SYDVKM. The CDR3 covers 16 residues. The CDR3 loop reads CASSFFPGQGVGEQYF. The CDR3 region has the DNA TGTGCCAGCAGTTTTTTCCCGGGACAGGGAGTAGGCGAGCAGTACTTC.

As concerns this clonotype: A read error may account for a junction end that differs from germline. This chain uses TRBV15 with TRBJ2-1, with no clear D. Germline V gene sequence: CDR1 LNHNV, CDR2 YYDKDF (reference sequence). There are 11 residues in the CDR3. The CDR3 coding sequence is TGTGCCACCAGTAGAGCTGGTGAGCAGTTCTTC. Amino acid sequence: CATSRAGEQFF.